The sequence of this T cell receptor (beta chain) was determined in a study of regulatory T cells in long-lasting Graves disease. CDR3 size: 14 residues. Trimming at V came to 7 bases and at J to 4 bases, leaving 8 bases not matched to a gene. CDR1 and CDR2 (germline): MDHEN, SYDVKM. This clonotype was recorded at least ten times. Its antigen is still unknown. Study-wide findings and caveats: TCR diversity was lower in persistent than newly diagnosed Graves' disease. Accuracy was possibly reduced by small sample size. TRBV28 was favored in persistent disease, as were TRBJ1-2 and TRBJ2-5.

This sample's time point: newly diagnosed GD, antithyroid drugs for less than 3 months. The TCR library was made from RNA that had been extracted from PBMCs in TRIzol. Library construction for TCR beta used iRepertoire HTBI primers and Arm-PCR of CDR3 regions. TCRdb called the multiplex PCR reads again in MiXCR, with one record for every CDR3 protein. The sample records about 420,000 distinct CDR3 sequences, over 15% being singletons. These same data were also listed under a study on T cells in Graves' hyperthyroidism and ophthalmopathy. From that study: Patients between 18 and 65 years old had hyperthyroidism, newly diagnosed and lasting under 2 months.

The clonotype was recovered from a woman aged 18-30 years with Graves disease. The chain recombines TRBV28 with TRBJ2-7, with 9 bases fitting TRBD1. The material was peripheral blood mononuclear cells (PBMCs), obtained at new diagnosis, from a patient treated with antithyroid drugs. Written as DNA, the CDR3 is TGTGCCAGCACACCCGGGACAGGGTTTTACGAGCAGTACTTC. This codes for CASTPGTGFYEQYF.